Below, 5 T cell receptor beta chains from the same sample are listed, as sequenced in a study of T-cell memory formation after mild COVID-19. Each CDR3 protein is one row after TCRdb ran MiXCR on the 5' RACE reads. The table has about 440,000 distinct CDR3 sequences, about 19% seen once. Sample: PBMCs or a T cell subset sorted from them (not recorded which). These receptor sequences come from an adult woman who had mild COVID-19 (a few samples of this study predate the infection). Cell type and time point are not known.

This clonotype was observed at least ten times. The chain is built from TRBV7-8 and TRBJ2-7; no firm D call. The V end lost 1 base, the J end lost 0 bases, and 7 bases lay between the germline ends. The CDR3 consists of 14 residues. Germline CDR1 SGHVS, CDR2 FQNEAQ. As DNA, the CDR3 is TGTGCCAGCAGCTTAGGGTGGAGCTCCTACGAGCAGTACTTC. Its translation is CASSLGWSSYEQYF.

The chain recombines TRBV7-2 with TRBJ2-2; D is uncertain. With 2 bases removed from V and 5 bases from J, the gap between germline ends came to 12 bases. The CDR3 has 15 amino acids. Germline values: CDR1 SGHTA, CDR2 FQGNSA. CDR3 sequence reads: CASSLPFEVTGELFF. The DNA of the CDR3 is TGTGCCAGCAGCTTACCCTTCGAGGTGACCGGGGAGCTGTTTTTT.

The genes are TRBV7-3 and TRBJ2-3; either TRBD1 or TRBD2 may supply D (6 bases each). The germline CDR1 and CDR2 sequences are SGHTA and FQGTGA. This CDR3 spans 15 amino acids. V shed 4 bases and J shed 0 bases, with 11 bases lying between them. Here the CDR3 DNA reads TGTGCCAGCAGCTCCTCGGGGGCTAGCACAGATACGCAGTATTTT. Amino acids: CASSSSGASTDTQYF.

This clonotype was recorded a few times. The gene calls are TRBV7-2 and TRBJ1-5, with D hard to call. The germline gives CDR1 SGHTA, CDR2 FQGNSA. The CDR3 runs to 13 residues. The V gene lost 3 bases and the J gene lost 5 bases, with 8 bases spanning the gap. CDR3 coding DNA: TGTGCCAGCAGCTTTCAGGCTGATCAGCCCCAGCATTTT. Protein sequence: CASSFQADQPQHF.

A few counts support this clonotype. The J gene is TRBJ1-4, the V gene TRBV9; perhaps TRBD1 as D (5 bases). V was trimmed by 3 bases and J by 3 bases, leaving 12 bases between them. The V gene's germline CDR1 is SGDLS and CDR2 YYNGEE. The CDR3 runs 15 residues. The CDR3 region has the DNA TGTGCCAGCAGCGGGACCGGGGGTCCTAATGAAAAACTGTTTTTT. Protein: CASSGTGGPNEKLFF. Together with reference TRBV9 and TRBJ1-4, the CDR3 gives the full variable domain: DSGVTQTPKHLITATGQRVTLRCSPRSGDLSVYWYQQSLDQGLQFLIQYYNGEERAKGNILERFSAQQFPDLHSELNLSSLELGDSALYFCASSGTGGPNEKLFFGSGTQLSVL.